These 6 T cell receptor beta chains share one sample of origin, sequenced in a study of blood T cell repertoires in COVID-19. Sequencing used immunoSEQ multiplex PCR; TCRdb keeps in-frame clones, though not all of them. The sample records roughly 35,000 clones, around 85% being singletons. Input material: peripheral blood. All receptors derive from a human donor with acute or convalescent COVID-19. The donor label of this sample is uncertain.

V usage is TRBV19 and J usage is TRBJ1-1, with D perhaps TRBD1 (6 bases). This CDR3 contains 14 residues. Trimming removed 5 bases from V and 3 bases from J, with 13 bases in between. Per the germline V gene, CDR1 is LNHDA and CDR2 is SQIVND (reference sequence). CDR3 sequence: CASSAGRGYTEAFF. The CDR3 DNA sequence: TGTGCCAGTAGTGCGGGTAGGGGGTACACTGAAGCTTTCTTT.

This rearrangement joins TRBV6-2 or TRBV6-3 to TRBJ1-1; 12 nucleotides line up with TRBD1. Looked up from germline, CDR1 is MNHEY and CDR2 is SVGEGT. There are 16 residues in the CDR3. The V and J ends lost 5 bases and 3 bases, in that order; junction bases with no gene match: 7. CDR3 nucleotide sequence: TGTGCCAGCAGTCGACCGGGACAGGGGGCTGACACTGAAGCTTTCTTT. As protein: CASSRPGQGADTEAFF.

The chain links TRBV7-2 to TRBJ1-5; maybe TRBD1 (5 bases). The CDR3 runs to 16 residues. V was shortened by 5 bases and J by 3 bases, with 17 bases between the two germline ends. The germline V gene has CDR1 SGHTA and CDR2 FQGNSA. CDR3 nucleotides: TGTGCCAGCAGCCCACGGGAGGTAGGGGCCAATCAGCCCCAGCATTTT. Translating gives CASSPREVGANQPQHF.

The CDR3 protein is CASSSGDPNTEAFF. CDR3 sequence (DNA): TGCGCCAGCAGCTCAGGGGACCCGAACACTGAAGCTTTCTTT. The chain recombines TRBV5-1 with TRBJ1-1, with a possible D match to TRBD1 (6 bases). The V gene's germline CDR1 is SGHRS and CDR2 YFSETQ. With 3 bases removed from V and 1 base from J, the gap between germline ends came to 10 bases. The CDR3 is 14 amino acids. Full variable domain (remainder filled in from reference TRBV5-1 and TRBJ1-1): KAGVTQTPRYLIKTRGQQVTLSCSPISGHRSVSWYQQTPGQGLQFLFEYFSETQRNKGNFPGRFSGRQFSNSRSEMNVSTLELGDSALYLCASSSGDPNTEAFFGQGTRLTVV.

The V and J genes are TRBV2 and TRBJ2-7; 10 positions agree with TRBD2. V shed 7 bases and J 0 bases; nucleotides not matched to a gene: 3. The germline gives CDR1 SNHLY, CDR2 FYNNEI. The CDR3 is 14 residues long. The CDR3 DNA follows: TGTGCCAGCAAAGCGGGGGGGATCTCCTACGAGCAGTACTTC. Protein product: CASKAGGISYEQYF.

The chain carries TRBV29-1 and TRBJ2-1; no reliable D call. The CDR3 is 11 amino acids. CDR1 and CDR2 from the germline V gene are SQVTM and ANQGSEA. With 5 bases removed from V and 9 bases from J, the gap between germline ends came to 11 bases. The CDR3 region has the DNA TGCAGCGTTACCTCAAGTAGTGAGCAGTTCTTC. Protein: CSVTSSSEQFF.